The clone carrying this T cell receptor (beta chain) appeared many times. The target antigen is unknown. This sample was taken from a study of T cells in Graves' hyperthyroidism and ophthalmopathy. Study conclusions and caveats: Blood also contained most expanded thyroid clonotypes above 0.001. The model made its ophthalmopathy prediction, and onset followed a median approximately 6.5 months later.

Amplified regions were TCR beta CDR3 sequences from RNA transcripts. The TCR CDR3 first-round RT-PCR relied on the HTBI primer set. TCRdb independently ran MiXCR on the multiplex PCR reads; one entry per CDR3 protein. The table includes approximately 430,000 distinct CDR3 sequences, 15% to 18% detected once. The TCR was taken from a woman younger than 30 with Graves' hyperthyroidism. The material sequenced was blood.

CDR3 residues: CSAEPGDRGFIPETQYF. CDR3 nucleotide sequence: TGCAGTGCTGAACCCGGGGACAGGGGTTTCATTCCGGAGACCCAGTACTTC. V and J are TRBV20-1 and TRBJ2-5; TRBD1 matches at 10 bases. Germline V CDR1 and CDR2: DFQATT, SNEGSKA (reference sequence). This CDR3 is 17 amino acids long. The junction had 17 bases not matched to a gene; V was cut back by 5 bases and J by 5 bases.